The TCR beta chain under discussion was sequenced for a study of blood T cell repertoires in COVID-19. On the study more broadly: Acute and convalescent COVID-19 specimens originated in the United States, Italy and Spain. PBMCs, B-cell-depleted T cells, or T cells were the source of the cDNA or gDNA that made up the material.

This clone has a single count. CDR3 size: 18 residues. In the study's own analysis: Estimated nucleated cell counts came from reference gene primer amplification. Clones were sequenced by immunoSEQ multiplex PCR, and TCRdb holds only the in-frame ones, with some missing. V and J calls and clone size are those listed in that table; D and trimming were worked out from the DNA. The profile shows 400,000 to 550,000 clones, around 89% of them singletons. This TCR was recovered from a woman aged 25 to 39 with acute or convalescent COVID-19. Specimen: peripheral blood. The V gene is TRBV21-1, the J gene TRBJ1-1. TRBV21-1 is a pseudogene segment. The CDR3 sequence: CASSKALYRGRENTEAFF. The CDR3 DNA sequence: TGTGCCAGCAGCAAAGCGCTTTACCGGGGGAGGGAGAACACTGAAGCTTTCTTT.